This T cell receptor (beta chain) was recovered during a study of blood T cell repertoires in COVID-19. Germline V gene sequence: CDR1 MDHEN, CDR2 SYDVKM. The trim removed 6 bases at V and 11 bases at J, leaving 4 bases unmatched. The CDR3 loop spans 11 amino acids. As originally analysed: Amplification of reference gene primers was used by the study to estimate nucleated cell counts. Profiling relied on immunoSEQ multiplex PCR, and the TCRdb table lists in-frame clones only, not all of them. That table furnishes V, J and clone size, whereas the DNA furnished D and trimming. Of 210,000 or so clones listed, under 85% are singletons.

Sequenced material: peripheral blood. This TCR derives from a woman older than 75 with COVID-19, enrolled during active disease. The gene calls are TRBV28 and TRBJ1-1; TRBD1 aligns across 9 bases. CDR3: CASRWDRDAFF. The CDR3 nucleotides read TGTGCCAGCAGGTGGGACAGGGACGCTTTCTTT.